The 7 T cell receptor beta chains below all came from one sample that was sequenced in a study of blood T cell repertoires in COVID-19. Some clones are missing from TCRdb's copy, which holds only in-frame ones; the method was immunoSEQ multiplex PCR. The data hold 300,000 to 450,000 clones, with about 90% observed a single time. The sample consisted of PBMCs or T cells enriched from blood (not recorded which). Receptors were obtained from a young woman who had recovered from COVID-19.

The chain has TRBV14 and TRBJ2-7, with D possibly matching TRBD2 (6 bases). The CDR3 length is 15 residues. V was cut by 1 base and J by 6 bases, with 16 bases left in between. In germline, CDR1 is SGHDN, CDR2 FVKESK. CDR3 sequence reads: CASSQAATRGLEQYF. The CDR3 nucleotides read TGTGCCAGCAGCCAAGCGGCGACTAGGGGCCTCGAGCAGTACTTC. Based on the CDR3 plus reference TRBV14 and TRBJ2-7, the full variable domain is EAGVTQFPSHSVIEKGQTVTLRCDPISGHDNLYWYRRVMGKEIKFLLHFVKESKQDESGMPNNRFLAERTGGTYSTLKVQPAELEDSGVYFCASSQAATRGLEQYFGPGTRLTVT.

The V gene is TRBV14, the J gene TRBJ1-2; possible D gene TRBD1, 6 bases. The CDR3 runs to 15 residues. CDR1 and CDR2 from the germline V gene are SGHDN and FVKESK. Deletions cut 6 bases from V and 7 bases from J, with 21 bases between. CDR3 in amino acids: CASSPRPLTGSGYTF. For the CDR3, the DNA is TGTGCCAGCAGTCCAAGACCTTTAACAGGGTCTGGCTACACCTTC.

The table lists this clone with a count of one. The chain carries TRBV28 and TRBJ1-5; a weak D match, TRBD1 (5 bases). This CDR3 region has 16 residues. The ends were cut back, 5 bases at V and 2 bases at J, with 16 bases in the middle. CDR1 and CDR2 from the germline V gene are MDHEN and SYDVKM. The CDR3 sequence is CASSPRSGVRNQPQHF. The CDR3 DNA is TGTGCCAGCAGTCCTCGCTCGGGGGTTCGCAATCAGCCCCAGCATTTT. The full variable domain, rest sourced from reference TRBV28 and TRBJ1-5, is DVKVTQSSRYLVKRTGEKVFLECVQDMDHENMFWYRQDPGLGLRLIYFSYDVKMKEKGDIPEGYSVSREKKERFSLILESASTNQTSMYLCASSPRSGVRNQPQHFGDGTRLSIL.

The chain combines TRBV2 with TRBJ1-5; possible D gene TRBD1, 5 bases. V was cut by 10 bases and J by 7 bases, with 17 bases left in between. Germline V lookup: CDR1 SNHLY, CDR2 FYNNEI. There are 13 residues in the CDR3. CDR3 nucleotides: TGTGCCACTCGGGGGGGGGATCGCCAGCCCCAGCATTTT. Protein product: CATRGGDRQPQHF.

The V gene is TRBV11-1, the J gene TRBJ2-5; TRBD2 agrees at 10 bases. The ends lost 3 bases at V and 2 bases at J; junction bases unmatched: 6. There are 16 residues in the CDR3. Per germline, CDR1 SGHAT and CDR2 FQDESV (reference sequence). CDR3 DNA: TGTGCCAGCAGCTTTTCCCCTAGCGGGGGTCAAGAGACCCAGTACTTC. Translation: CASSFSPSGGQETQYF.

CDR3 residues: CASSRERGGEPQHF. CDR3 DNA sequence: TGTGCCAGCAGCCGTGAGAGGGGGGGCGAGCCCCAGCATTTT. The gene calls are TRBV6-5 and TRBJ1-5, with D maybe TRBD1 (6 bases). The CDR3 loop spans 14 amino acids. The germline gives CDR1 MNHEY, CDR2 SVGAGI. V dropped 6 bases and J dropped 8 bases, with 17 bases sitting between them.

V usage is TRBV2 and J usage is TRBJ1-3; possibly TRBD1 for D (5 bases). This CDR3 spans 12 amino acids. The V gene's germline CDR1 is SNHLY and CDR2 FYNNEI. V shed 3 bases and J shed 14 bases, with 14 bases lying between them. CDR3 sequence reads: CASSEGGQVLYF. DNA for the CDR3: TGTGCCAGCAGTGAGGGGGGTCAGGTCCTATATTTT.